The TCR beta chain described here comes from a study of tumor-infiltrating lymphocytes in oesophageal squamous cell carcinoma. TCRdb reanalysed the PCR reads using MiXCR and keeps one entry per CDR3 protein. The sample lists 6,200 or so distinct CDR3 sequences; roughly 15% were seen once. This CDR3 comprises 14 residues. CDR1 and CDR2 (germline): SGHRS, YFSETQ. Between the trimmed V and J ends, which lost 6 bases and 4 bases, there was a span of 14 bases. Sequencing input: normal esophageal tissue next to the tumor. The rearrangement links TRBV5-1 to TRBJ1-5; D is perhaps TRBD1 (5 bases). The TCR comes from a male donor with esophageal squamous cell carcinoma. CDR3 in amino acids: CASKLGTGNQPQHF. CDR3 coding DNA: TGCGCCAGCAAATTAGGTACAGGAAATCAGCCCCAGCATTTT.